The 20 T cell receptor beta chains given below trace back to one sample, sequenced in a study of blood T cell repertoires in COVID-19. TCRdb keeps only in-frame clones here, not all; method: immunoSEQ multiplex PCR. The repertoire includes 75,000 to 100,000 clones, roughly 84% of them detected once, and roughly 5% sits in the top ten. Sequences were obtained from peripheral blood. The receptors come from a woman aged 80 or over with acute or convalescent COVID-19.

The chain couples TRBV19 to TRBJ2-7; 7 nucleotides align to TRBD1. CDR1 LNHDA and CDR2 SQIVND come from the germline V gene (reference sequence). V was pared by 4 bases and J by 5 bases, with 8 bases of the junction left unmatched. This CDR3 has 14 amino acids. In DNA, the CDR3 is TGTGCCAGTAGTACAGTGAGGGGGCGAGACGAGCAGTACTTC. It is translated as CASSTVRGRDEQYF.

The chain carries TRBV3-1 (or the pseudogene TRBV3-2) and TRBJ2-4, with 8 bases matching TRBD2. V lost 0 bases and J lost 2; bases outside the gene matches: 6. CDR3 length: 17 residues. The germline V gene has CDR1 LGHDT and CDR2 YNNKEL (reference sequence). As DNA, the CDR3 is TGTGCCAGCAGCCAAGACGGGAGGGCCTGGACCAAAAACATTCAGTACTTC. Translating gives CASSQDGRAWTKNIQYF.

CDR3 bases: TGTGCCGGCCATACAGGGAACTATGGCTACACCTTC. It translates to CAGHTGNYGYTF. This chain connects TRBV19 to TRBJ1-2; D might be TRBD1 (6 bases). Trimming took 11 bases from V and 2 from J, leaving 12 bases between them. CDR1 LNHDA and CDR2 SQIVND come from the germline V gene (reference sequence). The CDR3 has 12 residues.

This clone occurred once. CDR3 sequence reads: CSVEVGVGTRTYNEQFF. The CDR3 coding sequence is TGCAGCGTTGAAGTTGGAGTAGGTACCCGGACCTACAATGAGCAGTTCTTC. The chain couples TRBV29-1 to TRBJ2-1; D call uncertain. Germline CDR1 and CDR2: SQVTM and ANQGSEA. The V end was cut by 1 base, the J end by 2 bases, with 18 bases between. CDR3 size: 17 residues.

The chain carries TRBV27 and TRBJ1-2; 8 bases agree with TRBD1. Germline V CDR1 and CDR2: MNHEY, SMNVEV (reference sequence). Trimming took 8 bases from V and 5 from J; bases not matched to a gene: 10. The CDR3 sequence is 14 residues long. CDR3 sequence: CASRGGQEAYGYTF. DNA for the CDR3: TGTGCCAGCCGCGGGGGACAGGAAGCATATGGCTACACCTTC.

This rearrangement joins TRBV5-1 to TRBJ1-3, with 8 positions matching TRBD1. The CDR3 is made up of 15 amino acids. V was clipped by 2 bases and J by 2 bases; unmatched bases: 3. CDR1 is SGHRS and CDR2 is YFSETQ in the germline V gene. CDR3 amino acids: CASSLTGGTGNTIYF. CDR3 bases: TGCGCCAGCAGCTTAACAGGGGGTACTGGAAACACCATATATTTT. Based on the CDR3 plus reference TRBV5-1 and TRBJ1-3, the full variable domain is KAGVTQTPRYLIKTRGQQVTLSCSPISGHRSVSWYQQTPGQGLQFLFEYFSETQRNKGNFPGRFSGRQFSNSRSEMNVSTLELGDSALYLCASSLTGGTGNTIYFGEGSWLTVV.

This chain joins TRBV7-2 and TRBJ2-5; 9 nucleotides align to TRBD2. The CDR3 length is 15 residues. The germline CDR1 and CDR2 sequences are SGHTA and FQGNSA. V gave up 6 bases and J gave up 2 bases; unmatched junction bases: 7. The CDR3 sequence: CASSTAGGLQETQYF. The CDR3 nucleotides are TGTGCCAGCAGTACCGCGGGGGGGTTACAAGAGACCCAGTACTTC. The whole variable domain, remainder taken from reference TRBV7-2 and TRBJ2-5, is GAGVSQSPSNKVTEKGKDVELRCDPISGHTALYWYRQSLGQGLEFLIYFQGNSAPDKSGLPSDRFSAERTGGSVSTLTIQRTQQEDSAVYLCASSTAGGLQETQYFGPGTRLLVL.

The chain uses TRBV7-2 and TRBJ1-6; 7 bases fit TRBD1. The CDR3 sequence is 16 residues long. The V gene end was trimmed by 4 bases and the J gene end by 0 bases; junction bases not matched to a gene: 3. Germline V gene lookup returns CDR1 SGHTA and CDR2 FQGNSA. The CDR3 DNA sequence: TGTGCCAGCAGCTCGACAGGGAGCTCCTATAATTCACCCCTCCACTTT. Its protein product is CASSSTGSSYNSPLHF.

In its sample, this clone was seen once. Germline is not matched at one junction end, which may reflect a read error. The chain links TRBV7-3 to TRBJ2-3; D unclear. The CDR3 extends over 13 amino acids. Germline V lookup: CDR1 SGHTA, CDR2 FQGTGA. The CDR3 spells CASSLTDTDTRYF. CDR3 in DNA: TGTGCCAGCAGCTTAACTGATACAGATACGCGGTATTTT.

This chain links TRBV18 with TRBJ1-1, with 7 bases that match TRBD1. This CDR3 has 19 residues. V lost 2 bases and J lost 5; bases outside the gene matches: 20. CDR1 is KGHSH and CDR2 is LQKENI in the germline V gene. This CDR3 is CASSPTTRQGLGSGTEAFF. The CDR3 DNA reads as TGTGCCAGCTCACCAACTACCCGACAGGGATTGGGGAGTGGGACTGAAGCTTTCTTT.

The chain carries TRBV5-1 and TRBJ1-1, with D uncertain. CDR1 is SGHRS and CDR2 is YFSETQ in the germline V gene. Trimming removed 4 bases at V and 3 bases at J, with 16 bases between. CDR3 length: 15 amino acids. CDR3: CASSRDGVGDTEAFF. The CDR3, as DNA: TGCGCCAGCAGCCGGGATGGAGTCGGGGACACTGAAGCTTTCTTT.

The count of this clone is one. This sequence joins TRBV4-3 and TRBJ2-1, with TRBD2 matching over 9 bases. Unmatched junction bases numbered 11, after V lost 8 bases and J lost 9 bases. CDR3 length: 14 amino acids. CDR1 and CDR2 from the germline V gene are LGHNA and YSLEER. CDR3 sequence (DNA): TGCGCCAGCGCGGGGGGGGGCCGTTGGGGTGAGCAGTTCTTC. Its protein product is CASAGGGRWGEQFF.

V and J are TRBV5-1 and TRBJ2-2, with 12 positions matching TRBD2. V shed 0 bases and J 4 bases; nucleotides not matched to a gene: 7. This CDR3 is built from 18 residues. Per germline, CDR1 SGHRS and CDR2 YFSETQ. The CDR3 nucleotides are TGCGCCAGCAGCTTGGGGACTAGCGGGGTTAAGGCCACCGGGGAGCTGTTTTTT. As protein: CASSLGTSGVKATGELFF. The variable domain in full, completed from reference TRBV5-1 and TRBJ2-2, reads KAGVTQTPRYLIKTRGQQVTLSCSPISGHRSVSWYQQTPGQGLQFLFEYFSETQRNKGNFPGRFSGRQFSNSRSEMNVSTLELGDSALYLCASSLGTSGVKATGELFFGEGSRLTVL.

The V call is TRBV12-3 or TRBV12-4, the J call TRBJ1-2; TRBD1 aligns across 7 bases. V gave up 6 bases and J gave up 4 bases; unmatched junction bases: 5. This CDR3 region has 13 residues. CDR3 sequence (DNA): TGTGCCAGCAGCAATACAGGGGCCTATGGCTACACCTTC. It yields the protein CASSNTGAYGYTF.

The CDR3 bases are TGTGCCAGTAGTCCCCGGACACGGAATGAAAAACTGTTTTTT. It codes for CASSPRTRNEKLFF. This sequence joins TRBV19 and TRBJ1-4, with D possibly TRBD1 on 5 matching bases. The CDR3 consists of 14 residues. Germline V gene data show CDR1 as LNHDA and CDR2 as SQIVND (reference sequence). Trimming left V 5 bases short and J 5 bases short, with 12 bases between.

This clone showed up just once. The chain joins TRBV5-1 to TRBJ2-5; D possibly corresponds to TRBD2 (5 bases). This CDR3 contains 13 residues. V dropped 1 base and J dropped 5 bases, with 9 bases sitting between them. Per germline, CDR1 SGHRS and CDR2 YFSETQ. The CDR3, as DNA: TGCGCCAGCAGCTTGAAGGAGCGGGAGACCCAGTACTTC. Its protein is CASSLKERETQYF.

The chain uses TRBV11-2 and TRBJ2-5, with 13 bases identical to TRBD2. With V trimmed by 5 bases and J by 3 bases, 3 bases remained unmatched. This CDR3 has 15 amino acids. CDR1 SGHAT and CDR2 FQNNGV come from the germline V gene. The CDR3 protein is CASSQGTSGKETQYF. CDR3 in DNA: TGTGCCAGCAGCCAGGGGACTAGCGGGAAAGAGACCCAGTACTTC.

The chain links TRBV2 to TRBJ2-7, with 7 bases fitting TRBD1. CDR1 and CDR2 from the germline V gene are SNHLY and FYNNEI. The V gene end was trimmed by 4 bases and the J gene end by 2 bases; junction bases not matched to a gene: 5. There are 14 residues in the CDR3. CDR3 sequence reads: CASSGGGTAYEQYF. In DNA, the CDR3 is TGTGCCAGCAGTGGAGGGGGCACGGCCTACGAGCAGTACTTC.

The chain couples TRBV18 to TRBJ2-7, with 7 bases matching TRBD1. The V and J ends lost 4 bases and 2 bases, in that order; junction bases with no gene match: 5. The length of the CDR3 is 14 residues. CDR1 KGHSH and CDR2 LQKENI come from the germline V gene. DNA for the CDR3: TGTGCCAGCTCACTTGGGGGACAGACCTACGAGCAGTACTTC. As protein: CASSLGGQTYEQYF. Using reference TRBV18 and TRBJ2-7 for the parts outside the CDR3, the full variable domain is NAGVMQNPRHLVRRRGQEARLRCSPMKGHSHVYWYRQLPEEGLKFMVYLQKENIIDESGMPKERFSAEFPKEGPSILRIQQVVRGDSAAYFCASSLGGQTYEQYFGPGTRLTVT.

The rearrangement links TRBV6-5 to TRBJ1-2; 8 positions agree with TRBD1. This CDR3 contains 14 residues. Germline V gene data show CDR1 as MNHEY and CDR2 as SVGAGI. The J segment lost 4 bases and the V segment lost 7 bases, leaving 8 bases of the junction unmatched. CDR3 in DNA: TGTGCCAGCATTCGGACAGGGTGGATCTATGGCTACACCTTC. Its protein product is CASIRTGWIYGYTF.